This TCR beta chain stems from a study of identical twins. Findings of the study overall: Modelling approaches yielded underestimates of out-of-frame TCR alpha sharing between monozygotic twins. Instead of following the same donors, the conclusions were based on cross-sectional statistical analysis.

Unique molecular identifiers were present on the cDNA, and a universal primer site came from template switching. A single record per CDR3 protein comes from TCRdb applying MiXCR to the 5' RACE reads. The data hold around 650,000 distinct CDR3 sequences, with 7.1% observed a single time. Trimming pared 1 base from V and 0 bases from J, leaving 11 bases between. The CDR3 runs to 16 residues. CDR1 SGHDT and CDR2 YYEEEE come from the germline V gene. This clonotype was seen a handful of times. Its antigen is unidentified. These same data were also listed under a study on yellow fever vaccine responses in identical twins. As reported in that work: Vaccine T cell responses of twins reportedly seemed partly convergent and partly personalized.

The rearrangement links TRBV5-6 to TRBJ1-5, with a weak D call TRBD1 (6 bases). This TCR was sampled from a woman between 18 and 29 years old in good health. Sequenced sample: PBMCs. The CDR3 nucleotides are TGTGCCAGCAGCTTGAGGGACATGTATAGCAATCAGCCCCAGCATTTT. Protein product: CASSLRDMYSNQPQHF.